This TCR beta chain was obtained from a study of CD8 T cells in Susac syndrome. Blood CD8+ and CD4+ T cells underwent high-throughput TCR beta sequencing. CDR1 and CDR2 from the germline V gene are MNHEY and SMNVEV (reference sequence). V was cut by 3 bases and J by 2 bases, with 12 bases left in between. CDR3 length equals 15 residues. It was with random hexamers that roughly 0.45 to 1 ug RNA was reverse transcribed. From the immunoSEQ multiplex PCR reads, TCRdb called clonotypes with MiXCR, one entry per CDR3 protein. Of some 300,000 distinct CDR3 sequences listed, roughly 84% are singletons. The receptor's source is a human donor with multiple sclerosis. The specimen sequenced was CD8+ T cells from PBMCs. The chain is built from TRBV27 and TRBJ2-3, with D perhaps TRBD2 (7 bases). The CDR3 DNA follows: TGTGCCAGCAGTTTGAGGGGGAGGGCCACAGATACGCAGTATTTT. Amino acids: CASSLRGRATDTQYF.